Here is one T cell receptor beta chain with its context. The authors' processing: Amplification of reference gene primers was used by the study to estimate nucleated cell counts. Profiling relied on immunoSEQ multiplex PCR, and the TCRdb table lists in-frame clones only, not all of them. V and J calls plus clone size are reproduced from that table; the DNA served to infer D and trimming. The sample has about 200,000 clones; more than 70% are singletons. These data come from a study of blood T cell repertoires in COVID-19. Study-level background: COVID-19 samples collected from the United States, Italy and Spain covered acute and convalescent phases. From T cells, B-cell-depleted T cells, or PBMCs came the material, which was cDNA or gDNA.

Sequenced material: peripheral blood. This clonotype originated in a man aged 18 to 35 with active or convalescent COVID-19.

The CDR3 DNA reads TGTGCCAGCAGCCTCTACATCTCAGGACTAGCGGGGGGCACAGATACGCAGTATTTT. This gives the protein CASSLYISGLAGGTDTQYF. This chain joins TRBV7-2 and TRBJ2-3; TRBD2 aligns across 13 bases. Per the germline V gene, CDR1 is SGHTA and CDR2 is FQGNSA. CDR3 length equals 19 residues. The V and J ends lost 5 bases and 1 base, in that order; junction bases with no gene match: 12.